The clone carrying this T cell receptor beta chain was seen a handful of times. The data derive from a study of blood T cell repertoires in COVID-19. On the study more broadly: Researchers got acute and convalescent COVID-19 samples from the United States, Italy and Spain.

V lost 1 base, J lost 8 bases, and 14 bases lay in between. Germline V gives CDR1 LNHDA, CDR2 SQIVND (reference sequence). The CDR3 totals 14 residues. Methods used by the authors: Using reference gene primer amplification, nucleated cell counts were estimated. The assay was immunoSEQ multiplex PCR, and TCRdb's table has in-frame clones only and misses some. V and J calls and clone size come straight from that table; D and trimming were deduced from the DNA. The sample shows roughly 100,000 clones, 84% of them seen only once. The clonotype originates from a human donor in a cohort sampled during active COVID-19. The sample consisted of peripheral blood. The chain uses TRBV19 and TRBJ1-2, with D perhaps matching TRBD1 (5 bases). The CDR3 loop reads CASSIAGLITGYTF. CDR3 DNA: TGTGCCAGTAGTATAGCGGGACTCATTACGGGCTACACCTTC. Full variable domain (outside the CDR3, taken from reference TRBV19 and TRBJ1-2): DGGITQSPKYLFRKEGQNVTLSCEQNLNHDAMYWYRQDPGQGLRLIYYSQIVNDFQKGDIAEGYSVSREKKESFPLTVTSAQKNPTAFYLCASSIAGLITGYTFGSGTRLTVV.